Following are 14 T cell receptor beta chains from one sample sequenced in a study of shared clonotypes between healthy human individuals. Terminally differentiated effector memory CD45RA+ cells were excluded from the naive CD8 cells, which were CD45RO-negative and positively selected for CCR7. Clones were sequenced by immunoSEQ multiplex PCR, and TCRdb holds only the in-frame ones, with some missing. The table has hundreds of thousands of clones, 96% seen once. The material sequenced was naive CD8+ T cells sorted from blood. These TCRs come from a woman in her 30s in good health.

The chain carries TRBV19 and TRBJ2-1; 10 nucleotides line up with TRBD2. V was clipped by 3 bases and J by 4 bases; unmatched bases: 3. The germline gives CDR1 LNHDA, CDR2 SQIVND (reference sequence). CDR3 size: 15 residues. The CDR3: CASSILLAGYNEQFF. The DNA of the CDR3 is TGTGCCAGTAGTATTTTACTAGCGGGGTACAATGAGCAGTTCTTC.

The genes are TRBV28 and TRBJ2-1; either TRBD1 or TRBD2 may fit D (5 bases each). V was cut by 2 bases and J by 0 bases, with 17 bases left in between. From germline, CDR1 is MDHEN and CDR2 SYDVKM. The CDR3 sequence is 18 residues long. The CDR3 loop is CASSLGLTGPRSYNEQFF. DNA of the CDR3: TGTGCCAGCAGTTTAGGTCTGACGGGACCCCGCTCCTACAATGAGCAGTTCTTC.

The chain recombines TRBV14 with TRBJ2-5; D assignment may be TRBD1 or TRBD2 (6 bases each). CDR3 size: 17 residues. V lost 0 bases and J 6 bases, leaving 20 bases between the germline ends. Germline V CDR1 and CDR2: SGHDN, FVKESK. The CDR3 region is CASSQEVVGGLGQTQYF. CDR3 in DNA: TGTGCCAGCAGCCAAGAAGTAGTAGGGGGACTCGGACAGACCCAGTACTTC.

V is TRBV9 and J is TRBJ2-5, with D maybe TRBD2 (7 bases). V was cut by 4 bases and J by 4 bases, with 20 bases left in between. This CDR3 spans 16 amino acids. Germline CDR1 SGDLS, CDR2 YYNGEE. CDR3 amino acids: CASSRGRDPEAETQYF. The DNA of the CDR3 is TGTGCCAGCAGCAGGGGGAGGGACCCTGAGGCAGAGACCCAGTACTTC.

This chain joins TRBV28 and TRBJ1-2; D not certain. V was cut by 5 bases and J by 0 bases, with 13 bases left in between. The CDR3 runs to 15 residues. Per germline, CDR1 MDHEN and CDR2 SYDVKM. The CDR3 bases are TGTGCCAGCAGTCCCCTTGGTAAAGCTAACTATGGCTACACCTTC. Residues: CASSPLGKANYGYTF.

This chain joins TRBV9 and TRBJ2-2; unclear D gene. This CDR3 contains 13 residues. In germline, CDR1 is SGDLS, CDR2 YYNGEE. Trimming removed 3 bases at V and 3 bases at J, with 6 bases between. As DNA, the CDR3 is TGTGCCAGCAGCGCGATGGACACCGGGGAGCTGTTTTTT. This translates into CASSAMDTGELFF.

J is TRBJ1-5 and V is TRBV9, with TRBD1 as a possible D gene (6 bases). The CDR3 loop spans 16 amino acids. The V gene lost 4 bases and the J gene lost 2 bases, with 16 bases spanning the gap. CDR1 is SGDLS, CDR2 YYNGEE, per germline. DNA of the CDR3: TGTGCCAGCAGCTTATCCGGGACATTAGGCAATCAGCCCCAGCATTTT. Its protein product is CASSLSGTLGNQPQHF.

J is TRBJ1-1 and V is TRBV7-2; no clear D. Trimming cost V 6 bases and J 4 bases, with 15 bases left between them. CDR3 length: 14 residues. From germline, CDR1 is SGHTA and CDR2 FQGNSA. DNA for the CDR3: TGTGCCAGCAGTTCCCTTTGGGTCGGCACTGAAGCTTTCTTT. This sequence encodes CASSSLWVGTEAFF.

CDR3 loop: CSVDSTDAYEQYF. In nucleotides, the CDR3 is TGCAGCGTAGACTCGACAGACGCCTACGAGCAGTACTTC. V gene TRBV29-1 combines with J gene TRBJ2-5, with D perhaps TRBD1 (5 bases). The last part of the DNA fits TRBJ2-7 better; the J call may be wrong. Looked up from germline, CDR1 is SQVTM and CDR2 is ANQGSEA. This CDR3 has 13 residues.

The V call is TRBV13, the J call TRBJ2-1; maybe TRBD2 (6 bases). The CDR3 contains 15 residues. Germline V lookup: CDR1 PRHDT, CDR2 FYEKMQ (reference sequence). The germline V and J ends were trimmed by 4 bases and 2 bases, with 12 bases remaining between them. CDR3 nucleotide sequence: TGTGCCAGCAGCTCCTCGGGAGCCCCCTACAATGAGCAGTTCTTC. Protein sequence: CASSSSGAPYNEQFF.

This chain connects TRBV13 to TRBJ2-7, with 11 nucleotides matching TRBD2. From germline, CDR1 is PRHDT and CDR2 FYEKMQ (reference sequence). The CDR3 is 14 amino acids. The J segment lost 3 bases and the V segment lost 5 bases, leaving 3 bases of the junction unmatched. CDR3 sequence: CASSEGLADYEQYF. In DNA form, the CDR3 reads TGTGCCAGCAGCGAGGGACTAGCGGACTACGAGCAGTACTTC.

CDR3 amino acids: CASSWSRGEQFF. The CDR3, as DNA: TGTGCCAGCAGCTGGTCCCGGGGGGAGCAGTTCTTC. The gene calls are TRBV5-8 and TRBJ2-1; TRBD2 is a possible D gene (6 bases). The V gene lost 3 bases and the J gene lost 10 bases, with 11 bases spanning the gap. CDR1 is SGHTS, CDR2 YDEGEE, per germline. The CDR3 is 12 residues long.

The genes are TRBV25-1 and TRBJ1-1; the D gene is possibly TRBD1 (5 bases). CDR1 and CDR2 (germline): MGHDK, SYGVNS. V gave up 1 base and J gave up 0 bases, with 15 bases separating them. CDR3 length: 17 amino acids. The CDR3 DNA follows: TGTGCCAGCAGTGAATCCGGCTCAACAGGCATGAACACTGAAGCTTTCTTT. Encoded protein: CASSESGSTGMNTEAFF.

The chain links TRBV29-1 to TRBJ1-2, with D possibly matching TRBD1 (5 bases). The CDR3 runs 13 residues. The ends were cut back, 7 bases at V and 1 base at J, with 13 bases in the middle. Per germline, CDR1 SQVTM and CDR2 ANQGSEA. CDR3 in DNA: TGCAGCGCCCTCAGTGGGGGTAACTATGGCTACACCTTC. Its translation: CSALSGGNYGYTF.